The rows below give T cell receptor beta chains drawn from one sample of a study of blood T cell repertoires in COVID-19. TCRdb's table, derived via immunoSEQ multiplex PCR, lists solely in-frame clones and lacks some. Of under 95,000 clones in the sample, roughly 85% are singletons; the top ten hold 5.4%. Sample: peripheral blood. The receptors stem from a man between 60 and 75 years old with acute or convalescent COVID-19. Each CDR3 is given with its conserved first and last residue. Each record gives: V gene, D gene, clone size, J gene, CDR3 protein, CDR3 DNA. The D gene is left open where the match is weak. Rows may omit the clone size; those that give it use once, few, many or a size class.

TRBV6-2/TRBV6-3,TRBD2,.,TRBJ2-2,CASSALGRSGGTNTGELFF,TGTGCCAGCAGTGCCTTGGGTCGAAGCGGGGGGACGAACACCGGGGAGCTGTTTTTT
TRBV5-4,.,.,TRBJ2-7,CASSLYPYEQYF,TGTGCCAGCAGCCTTTATCCCTACGAGCAGTACTTC
TRBV7-6,TRBD2,.,TRBJ2-1,CASSLISGGAGSYNEQFF,TGTGCCAGCAGCTTAATTAGCGGGGGGGCCGGGTCCTACAATGAGCAGTTCTTC
TRBV9,.,.,TRBJ2-3,CASSRETTSTDTQYF,TGTGCCAGCAGCCGAGAGACTACGAGCACAGATACGCAGTATTTT
TRBV12-5,TRBD1,.,TRBJ1-2,CASGLVGTDYGYTF,TGTGCTAGTGGTTTGGTAGGGACAGACTATGGCTACACCTTC
TRBV6-6,TRBD1,.,TRBJ1-1,CASRAPGQGIHEAFF,TGTGCCAGCAGGGCCCCGGGACAGGGTATTCATGAAGCTTTCTTT
TRBV12-5,.,once,TRBJ2-5,CASGSTDWETQYF,TGTGCTAGTGGTTCCACCGACTGGGAGACCCAGTACTTC
TRBV19,.,once,TRBJ1-1,CASSNRERSEAFF,TGTGCCAGTAGTAATAGGGAGCGGAGTGAAGCTTTCTTT
TRBV4-3,.,.,TRBJ1-2,CASSQDPPGGGASGYTF,TGCGCCAGCAGCCAAGATCCACCGGGTGGGGGCGCGTCAGGCTACACCTTC
TRBV6-2/TRBV6-3,.,.,TRBJ2-5,CASSRYQTAQETQYF,TGTGCCAGCAGTCGCTACCAGACAGCCCAAGAGACCCAGTACTTC
TRBV19,.,.,TRBJ1-1,CASSITRERLTMNTEAFF,TGTGCCAGTAGTATAACCCGGGAGAGGTTGACGATGAACACTGAAGCTTTCTTT
TRBV19,.,.,TRBJ1-4,CASSPLNTATNEKLFF,TGTGCCAGTAGTCCGCTGAACACAGCAACTAATGAAAAACTGTTTTTT
TRBV15,.,.,TRBJ2-2,CATSRSVKGYTGELFF,TGTGCCACCAGCAGATCAGTGAAGGGGTACACCGGGGAGCTGTTTTTT
TRBV18,.,once,TRBJ1-4,CASSRPPGSATNEKLFF,TGTGCCAGCTCACGGCCCCCAGGGTCGGCAACTAATGAAAAACTGTTTTTT
TRBV7-8,TRBD1,.,TRBJ1-1,CASSLGQGDTEAFF,TGTGCCAGCAGCTTAGGACAGGGGGACACTGAAGCTTTCTTT
TRBV5-1,.,.,TRBJ1-4,CASSLEGTGVEKLFF,TGCGCCAGCAGCTTGGAAGGCACGGGGGTTGAAAAACTGTTTTTT
TRBV25-1,.,.,TRBJ1-3,CASSPRGGAGNTIYF,TGTGCCAGCAGCCCCCGGGGTGGGGCTGGAAACACCATATATTTT
TRBV12-5,.,.,TRBJ1-5,CASGLDTGYNQPQHF,TGTGCTAGTGGTTTGGATACGGGGTACAATCAGCCCCAGCATTTT
TRBV4-2,.,.,TRBJ1-1,CASSQDRGWGGTEAFF,TGTGCCAGCAGCCAAGATAGGGGTTGGGGGGGCACTGAAGCTTTCTTT
TRBV5-4,.,.,TRBJ1-5,CASSFGGPDQPQHF,TGTGCCAGCAGCTTCGGGGGGCCCGATCAGCCCCAGCATTTT
TRBV28,.,few,TRBJ2-1,CASSPQVSVWFF,TGTGCCAGCAGTCCGCAAGTGAGTGTATGGTTCTTC
TRBV9,.,.,TRBJ1-4,CASSPGGHGNEKLFF,TGTGCCAGCAGCCCCGGGGGGCACGGTAATGAAAAACTGTTTTTT
TRBV9,TRBD1,.,TRBJ1-2,CASSEGTGSYGYTF,TGTGCCAGCAGCGAGGGGACAGGGAGCTATGGCTACACCTTC
TRBV19,.,once,TRBJ2-2,CASISHRAQDTGELFF,TGTGCCAGTATCTCCCACAGGGCCCAGGACACCGGGGAGCTGTTTTTT
TRBV4-3,TRBD1,.,TRBJ2-1,CASSQDRGSYNEQFF,TGCGCCAGCAGCCAAGACAGGGGGTCCTACAATGAGCAGTTCTTC
TRBV27,TRBD1,.,TRBJ2-6,CASSLFQGDTGANVLTF,TGTGCCAGCAGTTTATTTCAGGGGGATACTGGGGCCAACGTCCTGACTTTC
TRBV29-1,.,.,TRBJ1-2,CSVEFPEGDYGYTF,TGCAGCGTTGAATTTCCAGAGGGGGACTATGGCTACACCTTC
TRBV5-4,.,.,TRBJ2-3,CASSTGGTDTQYF,TGTGCCAGCAGCACCGGAGGCACAGATACGCAGTATTTT
TRBV30,TRBD2,.,TRBJ2-1,CAWASGGQLNEQFF,TGTGCCTGGGCTAGCGGGGGTCAACTCAATGAGCAGTTCTTC
TRBV7-9,.,once,TRBJ1-5,CASSLGGQPQHF,TGTGCCAGCAGCTTAGGAGGTCAGCCCCAGCATTTT
TRBV14,TRBD2,.,TRBJ2-7,CASAPGGGPYEQYF,TGTGCCAGCGCGCCGGGAGGGGGGCCCTACGAGCAGTACTTC
TRBV7-2,.,.,TRBJ1-3,CASSLAQGGNTIYF,TGTGCCAGCAGCTTAGCGCAGGGTGGAAACACCATATATTTT
TRBV10-1,.,.,TRBJ1-5,CASPPPDSHQPQHF,TGCGCCAGCCCCCCCCCGGACAGTCATCAGCCCCAGCATTTT
TRBV10-3,.,.,TRBJ2-3,CAITSDLGLSTDTQYF,TGTGCCATCACCAGTGACTTGGGGCTTAGCACAGATACGCAGTATTTT
TRBV7-9,.,.,TRBJ2-1,CASSSLDGGTWNEQFF,TGTGCCAGCAGCTCCTTGGATGGGGGGACTTGGAATGAGCAGTTCTTC
TRBV30,.,.,TRBJ1-1,CAWSVDTEAFF,TGTGCCTGGAGTGTGGACACCGAAGCTTTCTTT
TRBV27,.,.,TRBJ1-5,CASSPGGPGQPQHF,TGTGCCAGCAGTCCCGGGGGTCCAGGCCAGCCCCAGCATTTT
TRBV9,.,.,TRBJ2-2,CASQAPSNTGELFF,TGTGCCAGCCAAGCTCCTTCGAACACCGGGGAGCTGTTTTTT
TRBV5-1,.,.,TRBJ2-2,CASSKTGNTGELFF,TGCGCCAGCAGCAAGACAGGGAACACCGGGGAGCTGTTTTTT
TRBV7-2,TRBD2,.,TRBJ2-7,CASSLEAGGYEQYF,TGTGCCAGCAGCTTAGAAGCGGGGGGATACGAGCAGTACTTC
TRBV29-1,.,once,TRBJ2-1,CSAQEGDNEQFF,TGCAGCGCCCAAGAAGGAGACAATGAGCAGTTCTTC
TRBV13,TRBD2,.,TRBJ2-5,CASSSRKATSGGARETQYF,TGTGCCAGCAGCTCCCGAAAAGCCACTAGCGGGGGGGCCAGGGAGACCCAGTACTTC
TRBV4-3,TRBD1,.,TRBJ1-2,CASSRTDRAGYTF,TGCGCCAGCAGCCGCACGGACAGGGCCGGCTACACCTTC
TRBV7-2,TRBD2,few,TRBJ2-7,CASSSLSGGALEQYF,TGTGCCAGCAGCTCACTCAGCGGGGGGGCCCTCGAGCAGTACTTC
TRBV9,.,once,TRBJ1-3,CASSALGQLSGNTIYF,TGTGCCAGCAGCGCCCTAGGACAGCTCTCTGGAAACACCATATATTTT
TRBV30,.,few,TRBJ2-2,CAWSYSPAGELFF,TGTGCCTGGAGCTACAGTCCGGCCGGGGAGCTGTTTTTT
TRBV5-1,.,.,TRBJ1-2,CASSVPLSNYGYTF,TGCGCCAGCAGCGTACCCCTAAGCAACTATGGCTACACCTTC
TRBV5-1,TRBD2,.,TRBJ2-1,CASSSGGTSGGDEQFF,TGCGCCAGCAGCTCCGGGGGGACTAGCGGGGGCGATGAGCAGTTCTTC
TRBV2,.,.,TRBJ1-6,CASSDLDRYSPLHF,TGTGCCAGCAGTGACTTGGACAGATATTCACCCCTCCACTTT
TRBV5-6,.,.,TRBJ2-2,CASSPLTGITGELFF,TGTGCCAGCAGCCCCCTAACAGGGATAACCGGGGAGCTGTTTTTT
TRBV24-1,.,.,TRBJ2-2,CATSDLGEGVTDGELFF,TGTGCCACCAGTGATTTAGGGGAGGGGGTAACGGACGGGGAGCTGTTTTTT
TRBV28,TRBD1,.,TRBJ2-3,CASSFIPGQGNTDTQYF,TGTGCCAGCAGTTTCATCCCGGGACAGGGGAACACAGATACGCAGTATTTT
TRBV6-2/TRBV6-3,.,.,TRBJ2-3,CASSSGTDTQYF,TGTGCCAGCAGTTCGGGCACAGATACGCAGTATTTT
TRBV18,.,.,TRBJ1-6,CASSTDGPRDSPLHF,TGTGCCAGCTCAACGGACGGGCCGCGGGATTCACCCCTCCACTTT
TRBV6-5,.,few,TRBJ2-1,CASLTRASGNEQFF,TGTGCCAGCCTGACACGGGCTTCAGGGAATGAGCAGTTCTTC